The 9 T cell receptor beta chains in this list originate from one sample, sequenced in a study of early T cells in non-severe SARS-CoV-2 infection. Each CDR3 protein is one row after TCRdb ran MiXCR on the 5' RACE reads. The sample includes 40,000 to 55,000 distinct CDR3 sequences, 10% to 15% of them seen just once. The sequencing input was whole blood. All receptors derive from an adult who was a healthcare worker with PCR-confirmed SARS-CoV-2 infection or an uninfected control (not recorded which).

The V call is TRBV7-2, the J call TRBJ2-5, with D possibly TRBD2 on 6 matching bases. Trimming left V 5 bases short and J 3 bases short, with 10 bases between. From germline, CDR1 is SGHTA and CDR2 FQGNSA. CDR3 length: 13 amino acids. In nucleotides, the CDR3 is TGTGCCAGCAGCCTCCGGAGGGAAGAGACCCAGTACTTC. Residues: CASSLRREETQYF.

This clonotype was observed a handful of times. V usage is TRBV14 and J usage is TRBJ1-6; the D is unclear. The CDR3 sequence is 14 residues long. Germline lookup yields CDR1 SGHDN and CDR2 FVKESK. V lost 0 bases and J 9 bases, leaving 9 bases between the germline ends. CDR3 loop: CASSQEGGFSPLHF. The DNA for the CDR3 is TGTGCCAGCAGCCAAGAAGGAGGGTTTTCACCCCTCCACTTT.

The genes are TRBV28 and TRBJ2-1, with unresolved D. The CDR3 is 15 amino acids. Between the trimmed V and J ends, which lost 5 bases and 3 bases, there was a span of 14 bases. Germline lookup yields CDR1 MDHEN and CDR2 SYDVKM. CDR3: CASSPPAENYNEQFF. The CDR3 DNA reads TGTGCCAGCAGTCCTCCAGCAGAGAACTACAATGAGCAGTTCTTC. Together with reference TRBV28 and TRBJ2-1, the CDR3 gives the full variable domain: DVKVTQSSRYLVKRTGEKVFLECVQDMDHENMFWYRQDPGLGLRLIYFSYDVKMKEKGDIPEGYSVSREKKERFSLILESASTNQTSMYLCASSPPAENYNEQFFGPGTRLTVL.

This sequence joins TRBV30 and TRBJ1-2; D unresolved. The V end was cut by 0 bases, the J end by 0 bases, with 20 bases between. The CDR3 spans 18 residues. Germline assignment: CDR1 GTSNPN and CDR2 SVGIG (reference sequence). The DNA for the CDR3 is TGTGCCTGGAGTGTACGTGGTGGCTCGACATCCCCTAACTATGGCTACACCTTC. Translated: CAWSVRGGSTSPNYGYTF. The full variable domain, completed using reference TRBV30 and TRBJ1-2, is SQTIHQWPATLVQPVGSPLSLECTVEGTSNPNLYWYRQAAGRGLQLLFYSVGIGQISSEVPQNLSASRPQDRQFILSSKKLLLSDSGFYLCAWSVRGGSTSPNYGYTFGSGTRLTVV.

This clonotype was observed at least ten times. The genes are TRBV20-1 and TRBJ1-1; TRBD1 might be the D (6 bases). The germline V gene has CDR1 DFQATT and CDR2 SNEGSKA (reference sequence). CDR3 length: 12 amino acids. The V gene lost 5 bases and the J gene lost 5 bases, with 12 bases spanning the gap. CDR3 bases: TGCAGTGCTGTTGGAAGGGGGACTGAAGCTTTCTTT. The encoded protein is CSAVGRGTEAFF.

The J gene is TRBJ2-4, the V gene TRBV4-1; 10 nucleotides line up with TRBD1. The CDR3 sequence is 16 residues long. The germline V gene encodes CDR1 MGHRA and CDR2 YSYEKL. The V gene end was trimmed by 0 bases and the J gene end by 8 bases; junction bases not matched to a gene: 7. Written as DNA, the CDR3 is TGCGCCAGCAGCCAAGATTCGGACAGGGGGGTATACATTCAGTACTTC. Translating it yields CASSQDSDRGVYIQYF.

The chain carries TRBV4-1 and TRBJ2-7; maybe TRBD2 (5 bases). CDR3 length: 15 amino acids. The ends were cut back, 1 base at V and 6 bases at J, with 16 bases in the middle. Germline loops: CDR1 MGHRA, CDR2 YSYEKL. The CDR3 nucleotides are TGCGCCAGCAGCCAAGTTGGTAGCGCTGCGCCCGAGCAGTACTTC. Its protein product is CASSQVGSAAPEQYF.

This clonotype was seen more than once but under ten times. This chain links TRBV28 with TRBJ2-7, with 9 bases matching TRBD2. The germline V gene encodes CDR1 MDHEN and CDR2 SYDVKM. Losses at the gene ends were 10 bases for V and 4 bases for J; bases not matched to a gene: 8. The CDR3 loop spans 13 amino acids. The CDR3 loop reads CANSKGLAYEQYF. CDR3 DNA: TGTGCCAACTCGAAGGGACTAGCTTACGAGCAGTACTTC.

This clonotype occurred many times. J is TRBJ2-5 and V is TRBV20-1; the D gene is possibly TRBD2 (6 bases). Germline CDR1 is DFQATT and CDR2 is SNEGSKA (reference sequence). V was cut by 3 bases and J by 5 bases, with 7 bases left in between. This CDR3 has 11 amino acids. CDR3 region: CSARGRETQYF. CDR3 coding DNA: TGCAGTGCTAGGGGGAGGGAGACCCAGTACTTC.